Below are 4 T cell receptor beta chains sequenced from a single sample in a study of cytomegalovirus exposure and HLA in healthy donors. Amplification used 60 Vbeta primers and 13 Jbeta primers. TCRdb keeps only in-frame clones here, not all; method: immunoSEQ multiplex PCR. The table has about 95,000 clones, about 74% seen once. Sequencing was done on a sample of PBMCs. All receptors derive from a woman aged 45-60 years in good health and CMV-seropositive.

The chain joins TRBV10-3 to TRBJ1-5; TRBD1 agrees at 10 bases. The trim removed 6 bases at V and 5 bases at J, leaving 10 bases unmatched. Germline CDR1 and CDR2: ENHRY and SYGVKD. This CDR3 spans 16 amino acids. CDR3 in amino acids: CAISDPDRGRDQPQHF. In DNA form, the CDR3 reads TGTGCCATCAGCGATCCGGACAGGGGGAGAGATCAGCCCCAGCATTTT.

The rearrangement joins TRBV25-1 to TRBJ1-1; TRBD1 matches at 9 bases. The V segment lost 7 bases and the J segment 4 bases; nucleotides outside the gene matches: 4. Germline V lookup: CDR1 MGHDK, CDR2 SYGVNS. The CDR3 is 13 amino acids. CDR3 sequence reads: CASTHRGPTEAFF. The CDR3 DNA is TGTGCCAGCACCCACAGGGGGCCCACTGAAGCTTTCTTT.

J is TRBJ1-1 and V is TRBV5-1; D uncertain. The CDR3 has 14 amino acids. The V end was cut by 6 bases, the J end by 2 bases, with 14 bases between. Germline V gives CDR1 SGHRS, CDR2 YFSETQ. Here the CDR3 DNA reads TGCGCCAGCAAGGAGTCACCAACTAACACTGAAGCTTTCTTT. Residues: CASKESPTNTEAFF.

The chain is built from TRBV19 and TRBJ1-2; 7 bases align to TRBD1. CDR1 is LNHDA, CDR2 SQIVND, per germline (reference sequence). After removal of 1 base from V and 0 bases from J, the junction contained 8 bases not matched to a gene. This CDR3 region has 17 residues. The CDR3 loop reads CASSIGVQGRANYGYTF. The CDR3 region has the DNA TGTGCCAGTAGTATAGGTGTACAGGGGAGAGCTAACTATGGCTACACCTTC.